This T cell receptor beta chain was recovered during a study of CD8+ T cells in alopecia areata. Treatment denoted: oral pan-JAK inhibitor, 5-10 mg twice daily. Following extraction, RNA underwent reverse transcription to cDNA, which served as the sequencing template. Some clones are missing from TCRdb's copy, which holds only in-frame ones; the method was immunoSEQ multiplex PCR. The sample holds 80,000 to 95,000 clones, around 47% seen once. This CDR3 region has 17 residues. Trimming removed 1 base at V and 0 bases at J, with 13 bases between. Germline lookup yields CDR1 SGHRS and CDR2 YFSETQ. Sequenced here: CD8+ T cells sorted from blood, sampled at week 24, from a patient treated with tofacitinib. The clonotype originates from a human donor with alopecia areata. The rearrangement links TRBV5-1 to TRBJ1-4; D is possibly TRBD1 (5 bases). The CDR3 nucleotides are TGCGCCAGCAGCTTGAATCCGGCGGGACCAACTAATGAAAAACTGTTTTTT. Translating it yields CASSLNPAGPTNEKLFF.